A single sample is the source of the 18 T cell receptor beta chains below, sequenced in a study of early T cells in non-severe SARS-CoV-2 infection. In TCRdb, the 5' RACE reads were re-called with MiXCR into one record per CDR3 protein. The table has some 25,000 distinct CDR3 sequences, about 4.5% seen once; the top ten hold less than 20%. The specimen was whole blood. These receptors all stem from an adult who was a healthcare worker with PCR-confirmed SARS-CoV-2 infection or an uninfected control (not recorded which).

This clonotype came up a few times. The chain carries TRBV7-6 and TRBJ1-6; no clear D. Per the germline V gene, CDR1 is SGHVS and CDR2 is FNYEAQ. This CDR3 has 15 residues. Trimming took 5 bases from V and 9 from J, leaving 17 bases between them. CDR3 residues: CASSLTVPGGSPLHF. CDR3 DNA sequence: TGTGCCAGCAGCCTCACTGTCCCGGGTGGTTCACCCCTCCACTTT.

This clonotype was detected many times. The chain joins TRBV6-1 to TRBJ2-7, with 7 bases aligning to TRBD2. This CDR3 has 14 residues. CDR1 and CDR2 (germline): MNHNS, SASEGT. J gave up 1 base and V 2 bases, and 2 bases lay outside the gene matches. The CDR3 is CASSELAVSYEQYF. CDR3 DNA sequence: TGTGCCAGCAGTGAACTAGCGGTATCCTACGAGCAGTACTTC.

This clonotype was seen at least ten times. The chain employs TRBV10-3 and TRBJ2-7; TRBD1 aligns across 7 bases. J was trimmed by 0 bases and V by 9 bases; bases with no gene match: 5. CDR1 ENHRY and CDR2 SYGVKD come from the germline V gene. The CDR3 is 13 amino acids. The DNA for the CDR3 is TGTGCCATAGGGGGCTTTAGCTCCTACGAGCAGTACTTC. As protein: CAIGGFSSYEQYF.

Ten or more counts support this clonotype. The rearrangement uses TRBV20-1 and TRBJ1-2; D is possibly TRBD1 (6 bases). The CDR3 is made up of 13 amino acids. Per germline, CDR1 DFQATT and CDR2 SNEGSKA (reference sequence). V was trimmed by 6 bases and J by 4 bases, leaving 15 bases between them. CDR3 sequence (DNA): TGCAGTGCCCCCCTACAGGGCAGCTATGGCTACACCTTC. Translation: CSAPLQGSYGYTF.

This clonotype was observed many times. J is TRBJ1-2 and V is TRBV7-8; no reliable D call. The CDR3 consists of 14 residues. Germline V gene lookup returns CDR1 SGHVS and CDR2 FQNEAQ. V shed 2 bases and J shed 8 bases, with 15 bases lying between them. The CDR3 region is CASSLSTWPQGYTF. CDR3 nucleotide sequence: TGTGCCAGCAGCTTAAGCACTTGGCCCCAAGGCTACACCTTC.

At least ten counts were recorded for this clonotype. The V and J genes are TRBV7-6 and TRBJ2-2; a weak D match, TRBD1 (5 bases). CDR3 size: 18 residues. Trimming removed 6 bases from V and 2 bases from J, with 22 bases in between. Germline V lookup: CDR1 SGHVS, CDR2 FNYEAQ. CDR3 region: CASRVRPSRETNTGELFF. The CDR3 DNA reads TGTGCCAGCAGAGTCCGACCGTCCAGGGAAACTAACACCGGGGAGCTGTTTTTT. Full variable domain (remainder filled in from reference TRBV7-6 and TRBJ2-2): GAGVSQSPRYKVTKRGQDVALRCDPISGHVSLYWYRQALGQGPEFLTYFNYEAQQDKSGLPNDRFSAERPEGSISTLTIQRTEQRDSAMYRCASRVRPSRETNTGELFFGEGSRLTVL.

This clonotype was recorded at least ten times. The J gene is TRBJ1-1, the V gene TRBV14; 7 bases line up with TRBD1. V lost 4 bases to trimming and J lost 8 bases; unmatched junction nucleotides: 10. CDR3 length equals 14 residues. Per germline, CDR1 SGHDN and CDR2 FVKESK. This CDR3 reads CASSPGTPRGEAFF. The CDR3 bases are TGTGCCAGCAGCCCCGGGACCCCCAGGGGGGAAGCTTTCTTT. The full variable domain, rest sourced from reference TRBV14 and TRBJ1-1, is EAGVTQFPSHSVIEKGQTVTLRCDPISGHDNLYWYRRVMGKEIKFLLHFVKESKQDESGMPNNRFLAERTGGTYSTLKVQPAELEDSGVYFCASSPGTPRGEAFFGQGTRLTVV.

The rearrangement joins TRBV7-8 to TRBJ2-7, with D tentatively TRBD1 (5 bases). Germline V gives CDR1 SGHVS, CDR2 FQNEAQ. This CDR3 spans 15 amino acids. Deletions cut 5 bases from V and 5 bases from J, with 19 bases between. The CDR3 here is CASSTSSFLGDEQYF. In DNA form, the CDR3 reads TGTGCCAGCAGCACATCCTCCTTTTTAGGGGACGAGCAGTACTTC.

The chain employs TRBV28 and TRBJ1-6, with 8 bases lining up with TRBD1. The germline V gene has CDR1 MDHEN and CDR2 SYDVKM. The CDR3 totals 14 residues. V lost 6 bases and J lost 5; bases outside the gene matches: 3. The CDR3: CASRVTGDNSPLHF. The CDR3 nucleotides read TGTGCCAGCAGGGTGACAGGGGATAATTCACCCCTCCACTTT. The variable domain in full, with the rest retrieved from reference TRBV28 and TRBJ1-6, is DVKVTQSSRYLVKRTGEKVFLECVQDMDHENMFWYRQDPGLGLRLIYFSYDVKMKEKGDIPEGYSVSREKKERFSLILESASTNQTSMYLCASRVTGDNSPLHFGNGTRLTVT.

This clonotype was counted a few times. J is TRBJ1-5 and V is TRBV20-1; D is possibly TRBD1 (5 bases). From germline, CDR1 is DFQATT and CDR2 SNEGSKA (reference sequence). The CDR3 consists of 12 residues. V lost 4 bases and J 2 bases, leaving 6 bases between the germline ends. The CDR3 region has the DNA TGCAGTGCTACCAGGGGCAATCAGCCCCAGCATTTT. Residues: CSATRGNQPQHF.

Ten or more counts support this clonotype. The chain employs TRBV28 and TRBJ1-2, with a weak D call TRBD1 (5 bases). The CDR3 contains 12 residues. Looked up from germline, CDR1 is MDHEN and CDR2 is SYDVKM. V was clipped by 4 bases and J by 7 bases, with 10 bases between them. This chain's CDR3 is CASSSLGVGYTF. Here the CDR3 DNA reads TGTGCCAGCAGTTCATTGGGGGTTGGCTACACCTTC.

This clonotype came up many times. The chain employs TRBV19 and TRBJ2-1; TRBD2 aligns across 7 bases. The CDR3 has 13 residues. Germline assignment: CDR1 LNHDA and CDR2 SQIVND (reference sequence). The ends lost 8 bases at V and 5 bases at J; junction bases unmatched: 6. Here the CDR3 DNA reads TGTGCCAGTTGCCTAGGGACTAACAATGAGCAGTTCTTC. This sequence encodes CASCLGTNNEQFF.

The rearrangement joins TRBV11-2 to TRBJ2-7, with a weak D call TRBD2 (6 bases). This CDR3 spans 12 amino acids. From germline, CDR1 is SGHAT and CDR2 FQNNGV. V lost 5 bases, J lost 6 bases, and 11 bases lay in between. The CDR3 nucleotides are TGTGCCAGCAGCCTCCGGGGGTTCGAGCAGTACTTC. It translates to CASSLRGFEQYF.

This clonotype is labeled as medium-sized (0.01 to 0.1%). The chain employs TRBV19 and TRBJ1-4; the D is unclear. The CDR3 is 11 residues long. CDR1 is LNHDA, CDR2 SQIVND, per germline (reference sequence). The germline V and J ends were trimmed by 5 bases and 12 bases, with 10 bases remaining between them. The CDR3 spells CASSDALELFF. The DNA of the CDR3 is TGTGCCAGTAGTGACGCTCTAGAACTGTTTTTT.

This clonotype came up many times. The J gene is TRBJ2-5, the V gene TRBV18; a possible D gene is TRBD1 (5 bases). The CDR3 contains 15 residues. Germline CDR1 and CDR2: KGHSH and LQKENI. Trimming cost V 0 bases and J 4 bases, with 12 bases left between them. CDR3 DNA sequence: TGTGCCAGCTCACCACCGGCAGGGAACCCAGAGACCCAGTACTTC. Translating gives CASSPPAGNPETQYF. The full variable domain, in which reference TRBV18 and TRBJ2-5 provide the parts outside the CDR3, is NAGVMQNPRHLVRRRGQEARLRCSPMKGHSHVYWYRQLPEEGLKFMVYLQKENIIDESGMPKERFSAEFPKEGPSILRIQQVVRGDSAAYFCASSPPAGNPETQYFGPGTRLLVL.

This clonotype was seen repeatedly, ten times or more. The V and J genes are TRBV19 and TRBJ2-2, with D possibly being TRBD1 (6 bases). The CDR3 runs 14 residues. The ends were cut back, 7 bases at V and 2 bases at J, with 11 bases in the middle. Germline CDR1 and CDR2: LNHDA and SQIVND (reference sequence). CDR3 sequence: CASKTGPNTGELFF. The CDR3 nucleotides read TGTGCCAGTAAGACAGGACCTAACACCGGGGAGCTGTTTTTT.

This clonotype was found many times. CDR3 in amino acids: CASSLREGMNTEAFF. The CDR3 nucleotides are TGTGCCAGCAGCTTAAGAGAGGGTATGAACACTGAAGCTTTCTTT. The chain employs TRBV7-8 and TRBJ1-1; no definite D call. This CDR3 has 15 amino acids. Germline V gives CDR1 SGHVS, CDR2 FQNEAQ. Trimming removed 2 bases from V and 0 bases from J, with 10 bases in between.

This clonotype was found a few times. For the CDR3, the DNA is TGCGCCAGCAGCCAAGGGGAAGGGGAAGGGGAGCTGTTTTTT. Protein product: CASSQGEGEGELFF. This chain connects TRBV4-3 to TRBJ2-2, with D perhaps matching TRBD1 (5 bases). Germline V CDR1 and CDR2: LGHNA, YSLEER. The CDR3 is 14 residues long. The germline V and J ends were trimmed by 1 base and 8 bases, with 11 bases remaining between them.